The source of this T cell receptor beta chain is a study of blood T cell repertoires in COVID-19. Study-level information: Spain, Italy and the United States supplied samples that represented acute and convalescent COVID-19. PBMCs, B-cell-depleted T cells, or T cells were the source of the cDNA or gDNA that made up the material.

Between the trimmed V and J ends, which lost 2 bases and 2 bases, there was a span of 3 bases. The CDR3 length is 12 residues. The germline CDR1 and CDR2 sequences are MDHEN and SYDVKM. The authors' processing: The assay estimated nucleated cells by amplifying reference gene primers. Profiling relied on immunoSEQ multiplex PCR, and the TCRdb table lists in-frame clones only, not all of them. The V and J calls and the clone size are those of that table, but D and trimming were determined from the DNA. The sample contains some 100,000 clones, 85% of which appear only once. This TCR was sampled from a woman in her 70s with active or convalescent COVID-19. V is TRBV28 and J is TRBJ1-1; no firm D call. Sequencing was performed on peripheral blood. CDR3: CASSLVNTEAFF. CDR3 DNA: TGTGCCAGCAGTTTAGTAAACACTGAAGCTTTCTTT. Full variable domain (outside the CDR3, taken from reference TRBV28 and TRBJ1-1): DVKVTQSSRYLVKRTGEKVFLECVQDMDHENMFWYRQDPGLGLRLIYFSYDVKMKEKGDIPEGYSVSREKKERFSLILESASTNQTSMYLCASSLVNTEAFFGQGTRLTVV.